The T cell receptor (beta chain) described here comes from a study of control samples from healthy donors and cancer patients. This CDR3 region has 14 residues. Trimming cost V 5 bases and J 0 bases, with 10 bases left between them. In germline, CDR1 is SGHNT, CDR2 YENEEA. Profiled with immunoSEQ multiplex PCR; TCRdb holds only in-frame clones, not every one. Among 120,000 to 150,000 clones, roughly 93% were seen once, and the ten largest hold more than 4.5%. The sample consisted of blood. The TCR originated in a man between 18 and 29 years old in good health. This chain joins TRBV11-3 and TRBJ1-2; the D is unclear. DNA of the CDR3: TGTGCCAGCAGCGCGGCCGAGACTAACTATGGCTACACCTTC. Translated: CASSAAETNYGYTF.